This is a list of T cell receptor beta chains from one sample in a study of cytomegalovirus exposure and HLA in healthy donors. Generated by immunoSEQ multiplex PCR, the TCRdb table keeps only in-frame clones and is missing some. The sample holds approximately 290,000 clones, about 80% seen once. Sample: PBMCs. These receptors all stem from a girl under 10 years old in good health and CMV-seronegative. Both conserved end residues are part of each CDR3. Each record gives: J gene, V gene, CDR3 protein.

j_gene: TRBJ2-7; v_gene: TRBV10-3; CDR3aa: CAISEPPTGGYEQYF
j_gene: TRBJ2-3; v_gene: TRBV9; CDR3aa: CASSVVASGNTDTQYF
j_gene: TRBJ2-1; v_gene: TRBV6-6; CDR3aa: CASSYFLANEQFF
j_gene: TRBJ2-1; v_gene: TRBV18; CDR3aa: CASSPGRDNEQFF
j_gene: TRBJ1-1; v_gene: TRBV7-4; CDR3aa: CASSLLKAGVPSTEAFF
j_gene: TRBJ2-3; v_gene: TRBV5-1; CDR3aa: CASSLDWTGATDTQYF
j_gene: TRBJ1-2; v_gene: TRBV2; CDR3aa: CASSGGDTSPLYGYTF
j_gene: TRBJ2-1; v_gene: TRBV28; CDR3aa: CANGGSSYNEQFF
j_gene: TRBJ2-7; v_gene: TRBV2; CDR3aa: CASSDTDGNLASYEQYF
j_gene: TRBJ1-1; v_gene: TRBV7-8; CDR3aa: CASWGGEDTEAFF
j_gene: TRBJ2-1; v_gene: TRBV6-5; CDR3aa: CASSPPGSYNEQFF
j_gene: TRBJ1-3; v_gene: TRBV7-8; CDR3aa: CASSLWTDNSGNTIYF
j_gene: TRBJ2-7; v_gene: TRBV2; CDR3aa: CASKLDRDYEQYF
j_gene: TRBJ1-3; v_gene: TRBV28; CDR3aa: CASSNEELAGGNTIYF
j_gene: TRBJ2-7; v_gene: TRBV28; CDR3aa: CASSLWRDSKFLSYEQYF
j_gene: TRBJ2-7; v_gene: TRBV5-1; CDR3aa: CASSLGGQHQSYEQYF
j_gene: -; v_gene: TRBV6-5; CDR3aa: CASSYSISGGEQYF
j_gene: TRBJ2-3; v_gene: TRBV19; CDR3aa: CASKKRPGLAPDTQYF
j_gene: TRBJ2-7; v_gene: TRBV6-1; CDR3aa: CASSDRADSYEQYF
j_gene: TRBJ2-1; v_gene: TRBV7-9; CDR3aa: CASSLWGSSSYNEQFF
j_gene: TRBJ1-2; v_gene: TRBV28; CDR3aa: CASSTSGTGEGYTF
j_gene: TRBJ1-5; v_gene: TRBV19; CDR3aa: CASSKGQINQPQHF
j_gene: TRBJ2-3; v_gene: TRBV15; CDR3aa: CATSCCSYSREDTQYF
j_gene: TRBJ1-4; v_gene: TRBV28; CDR3aa: CASSSFRDRGMSKGKLFF
j_gene: TRBJ2-7; v_gene: TRBV18; CDR3aa: CASSPVRSYEQYF
j_gene: TRBJ2-5; v_gene: TRBV7-3; CDR3aa: CASSLGGRAWGETQYF
j_gene: TRBJ2-1; v_gene: TRBV5-1; CDR3aa: CASSLAAGAYNEQFF
j_gene: TRBJ1-3; v_gene: TRBV28; CDR3aa: CASNDKNSGNTIYF
j_gene: TRBJ2-7; v_gene: TRBV6-5; CDR3aa: CASSYSGSSGHYEQYF
j_gene: TRBJ2-7; v_gene: TRBV2; CDR3aa: CASSEKAQRHEQYF
j_gene: TRBJ2-7; v_gene: TRBV6-5; CDR3aa: CASGYSVEGYEQYF
j_gene: TRBJ2-3; v_gene: TRBV7-8; CDR3aa: CASSSGQASTDTQYF
j_gene: TRBJ1-5; v_gene: TRBV19; CDR3aa: CATEPGLAGQPQHF
j_gene: TRBJ2-1; v_gene: TRBV23-1; CDR3aa: CASSGQGNSYNEQFF
j_gene: TRBJ2-2; v_gene: TRBV7-2; CDR3aa: CASSSGSGEITGELFF
j_gene: TRBJ2-1; v_gene: TRBV7-9; CDR3aa: CASSPTPGTSVDNEQFF
j_gene: TRBJ2-1; v_gene: TRBV29-1; CDR3aa: CSVVSRLAGVMGWNEQFF
j_gene: TRBJ2-4; v_gene: TRBV27; CDR3aa: CASSLRLSLVAPKNIQYF
j_gene: TRBJ1-5; v_gene: TRBV2; CDR3aa: CASSNPLRGQPQHF
j_gene: TRBJ1-2; v_gene: TRBV7-3; CDR3aa: CASSLGGNYGYTF
j_gene: TRBJ1-5; v_gene: TRBV28; CDR3aa: CASTAGNSNQPQHF
j_gene: TRBJ2-1; v_gene: TRBV7-9; CDR3aa: CASSLLEQFF
j_gene: TRBJ2-7; v_gene: TRBV5-1; CDR3aa: CASSLAQRRPGEQYF
j_gene: TRBJ2-2; v_gene: TRBV7-6; CDR3aa: CASSFHPSGRSSLGVFF
j_gene: TRBJ2-1; v_gene: TRBV9; CDR3aa: CASSLRTSGRAVVDEQFF